Many counts were recorded for the clone carrying this TCR beta chain. This sample was taken from a study of prognosis after radiotherapy for stage I lung cancer. Starting from genomic DNA, TCR beta CDR3 was amplified through two-round multiplex PCR. Round one of PCR was performed, and it used primers specific to each TRBV and TRBJ gene. TCRdb independently ran MiXCR on the multiplex PCR reads; one entry per CDR3 protein. The sample records about 22,000 distinct CDR3 sequences, about 40% being singletons. The germline CDR1 and CDR2 sequences are SEHNR and FQNEAQ (reference sequence). CDR3 length: 16 amino acids. Trimming cost V 0 bases and J 2 bases, with 8 bases left between them.

Material: PBMCs, obtained before or after stereotactic body radiation therapy (not recorded which). The chain couples TRBV7-9 to TRBJ2-6; D perhaps matches TRBD2 (5 bases). This receptor was identified in a donor aged 50 or older with non-small cell lung cancer. CDR3 sequence reads: CASSLATGTGANVLTF. CDR3 DNA: TGTGCCAGCAGCTTAGCTACCGGGACTGGGGCCAACGTCCTGACTTTC.